This T cell receptor beta chain came from a study of cytomegalovirus exposure and HLA in healthy donors. The overall study: A subsequent analysis stated that the 100 to 150 validation repertoires were run on the same platform as the approximately 610 first-cohort repertoires.

Here immunoSEQ multiplex PCR was the method, and the copy in TCRdb shows in-frame clones only, minus some. The sample contains some 140,000 clones, about nine tenths of which appear only once. Per germline, CDR1 SGHAT and CDR2 FQDESV (reference sequence). Trimming pared 4 bases from V and 2 bases from J, leaving 8 bases between. The CDR3 sequence is 14 residues long. Points from the study as a whole: CMV antigen specificity was confirmed in vitro for a few CMV-associated chains. Reported results showed that the classifier diagnosed cytomegalovirus status with high specificity and sensitivity.

The donors formed part of the roughly 120-subject validation cohort, distinct from the approximately 670-subject first cohort. Concerning this clone itself: Its specificity is not known.

This clonotype originated in a man between 18 and 35 years old in good health and CMV-seronegative. The sample comprised PBMCs. The rearrangement uses TRBV11-1 and TRBJ2-2, with D tentatively TRBD1 (6 bases). The CDR3 spells CASSWGPNTGELFF. The DNA for the CDR3 is TGTGCCAGCAGCTGGGGGCCAAACACCGGGGAGCTGTTTTTT.